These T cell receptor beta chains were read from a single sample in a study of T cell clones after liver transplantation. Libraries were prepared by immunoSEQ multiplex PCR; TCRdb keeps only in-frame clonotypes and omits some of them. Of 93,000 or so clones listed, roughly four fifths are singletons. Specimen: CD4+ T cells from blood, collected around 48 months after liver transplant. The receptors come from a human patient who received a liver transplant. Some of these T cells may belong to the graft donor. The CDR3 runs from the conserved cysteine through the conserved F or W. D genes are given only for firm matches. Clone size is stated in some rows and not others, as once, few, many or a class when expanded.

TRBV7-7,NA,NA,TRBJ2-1,CASSLGDFGNEQFF,NA
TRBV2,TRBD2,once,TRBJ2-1,CASSSGRARVNEQFF,TGTGCCAGCAGTAGCGGGAGGGCCCGGGTAAATGAGCAGTTCTTC
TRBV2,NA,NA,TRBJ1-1,CASSGNRPLANTEAFF,TGTGCCAGCAGCGGGAACCGACCGTTAGCGAACACTGAAGCTTTCTTT
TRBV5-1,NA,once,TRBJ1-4,CASRDSTNEKLFF,TGCGCCAGCAGAGACTCTACTAATGAAAAACTGTTTTTT
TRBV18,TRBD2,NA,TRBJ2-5,CASSTGTSQTQYF,TGTGCCAGCTCAACCGGGACTAGCCAGACCCAGTACTTC
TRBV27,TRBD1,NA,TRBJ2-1,CASSTTGGDEQFF,TGTGCCAGCAGTACAACAGGGGGAGATGAGCAGTTCTTC
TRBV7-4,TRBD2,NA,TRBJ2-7,CASSSTLAGGPIGPYEQYF,TGTGCCAGCAGCTCCACTCTAGCGGGAGGGCCTATTGGGCCCTACGAGCAGTACTTC
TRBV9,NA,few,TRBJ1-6,CASSDPDGLTYNSPLHF,TGTGCCAGCAGCGACCCGGACGGACTCACCTATAATTCACCCCTCCACTTT
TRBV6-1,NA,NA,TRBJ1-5,CASKVGVDISQHF,TGTGCCAGCAAAGTGGGGGTTGATATCAGCCAGCATTTT
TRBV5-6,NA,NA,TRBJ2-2,CASSLAGSANTGELFF,TGTGCCAGCAGCTTGGCCGGTAGCGCGAACACCGGGGAGCTGTTTTTT
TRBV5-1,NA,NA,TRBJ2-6,CASSLLSSGANVLTF,TGCGCCAGCAGCTTGTTAAGCTCTGGGGCCAACGTCCTGACTTTC
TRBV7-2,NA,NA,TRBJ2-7,CASSQERSYEQYF,TGCGCCAGCAGCCAAGAACGGTCCTACGAGCAGTACTTC
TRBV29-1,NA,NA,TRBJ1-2,CSVVDHGYTF,TGCAGCGTTGTGGACCATGGCTACACCTTC
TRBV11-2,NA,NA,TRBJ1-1,CASSLQGYTEAFF,TGTGCCAGCAGCCTACAGGGATACACTGAAGCTTTCTTT
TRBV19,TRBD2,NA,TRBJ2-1,CASSLRTSGEQFF,TGTGCCAGTAGTCTGAGGACTAGCGGAGAGCAGTTCTTC
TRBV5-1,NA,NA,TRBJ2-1,CASSSDGRSYNEQFF,TGCGCCAGCAGCTCCGACGGTCGCTCCTACAATGAGCAGTTCTTC
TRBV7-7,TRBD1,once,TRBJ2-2,CASSPQTGQTNTGELFF,TGTGCCAGCAGCCCCCAGACGGGACAGACGAACACCGGGGAGCTGTTTTTT
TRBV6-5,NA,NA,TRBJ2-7,CASSPTLDRSYEQYF,TGTGCCAGCAGTCCAACCCTAGACCGATCCTACGAGCAGTACTTC
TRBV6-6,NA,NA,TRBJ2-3,CASSGDRNTFTDTQYF,TGTGCCAGCAGTGGAGACAGGAACACCTTCACAGATACGCAGTATTTT
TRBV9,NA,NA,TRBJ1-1,CASSVDWNTEAFF,TGTGCCAGCAGCGTAGATTGGAACACTGAAGCTTTCTTT
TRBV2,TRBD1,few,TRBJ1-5,CASTGQGLQPQHF,TGTGCCAGCACTGGACAGGGTTTACAGCCCCAGCATTTT
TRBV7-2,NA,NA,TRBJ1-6,CASSFSLRGSSYNSPLHF,TGTGCCAGCAGCTTTTCGTTACGGGGGAGCTCCTATAATTCACCCCTCCACTTT
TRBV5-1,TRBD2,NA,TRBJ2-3,CASSVPGLASIDTQYF,TGCGCCAGCAGCGTACCGGGACTAGCGAGTATAGATACGCAGTATTTT
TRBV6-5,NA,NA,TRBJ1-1,CATHGFPMNTEAFF,TGTGCCACTCACGGGTTCCCGATGAACACTGAAGCTTTCTTT
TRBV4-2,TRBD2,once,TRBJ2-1,CASSQDGTSGLNEQFF,TGTGCCAGCAGCCAAGATGGGACTAGCGGGCTCAATGAGCAGTTCTTC
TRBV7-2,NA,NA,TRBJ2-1,CASSARWGPYNEQFF,TGTGCCAGCAGCGCCCGTTGGGGGCCCTACAATGAGCAGTTCTTC
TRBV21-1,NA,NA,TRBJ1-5,CASSKGGGTGNQPQHF,TGTGCCAGCAGCAAGGGCGGGGGGACAGGCAATCAGCCCCAGCATTTT
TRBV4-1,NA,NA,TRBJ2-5,CASSRKKEQGTPTGGTQYF,TGCGCCAGCAGCCGAAAGAAGGAGCAGGGGACTCCAACGGGGGGGACCCAGTACTTC
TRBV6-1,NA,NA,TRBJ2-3,CASSAHRQSTTDTQYF,TGTGCCAGCAGTGCACATCGACAGTCAACCACAGATACGCAGTATTTT
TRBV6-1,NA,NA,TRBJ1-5,CASSESGGYHQPQHF,TGTGCCAGCAGTGAATCGGGGGGGTATCATCAGCCCCAGCATTTT
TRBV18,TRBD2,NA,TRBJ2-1,CASSLRLRTSGRNEQFF,TGTGCCAGCTCACTGCGTTTACGGACTAGCGGGAGAAATGAGCAGTTCTTC
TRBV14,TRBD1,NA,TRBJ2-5,CASSQRMTGGVQETQYF,TGTGCCAGCAGCCAAAGGATGACAGGGGGGGTCCAAGAGACCCAGTACTTC
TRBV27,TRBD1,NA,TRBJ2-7,CASSSGQGNPSSYEQYF,TGTGCCAGCAGTTCTGGACAGGGAAATCCGAGCTCCTACGAGCAGTACTTC
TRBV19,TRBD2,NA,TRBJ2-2,CASRILAGNTGELFF,TGTGCCAGTAGAATACTAGCGGGAAACACCGGGGAGCTGTTTTTT
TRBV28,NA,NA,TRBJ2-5,CASSPLMYQETQYF,TGTGCCAGCAGTCCATTGATGTACCAAGAGACCCAGTACTTC
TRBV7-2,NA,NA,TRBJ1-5,CASSFFSGEGNQPQHF,TGTGCCAGCAGCTTTTTCTCTGGGGAGGGAAATCAGCCCCAGCATTTT
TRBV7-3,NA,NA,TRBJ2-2,CASSLNTGELFF,TGTGCCAGCAGCTTAAACACCGGGGAGCTGTTTTTT
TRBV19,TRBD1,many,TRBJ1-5,CASRSLGTGGYNQPQHF,TGTGCCAGTAGGAGTTTAGGGACAGGGGGCTACAATCAGCCCCAGCATTTT
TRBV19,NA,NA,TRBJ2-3,CASSIADTQYF,TGTGCCAGTAGTATAGCAGATACGCAGTATTTT
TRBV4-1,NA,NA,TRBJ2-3,CASSHRDVTDTQYF,TGCGCCAGCAGCCACAGGGACGTCACAGATACGCAGTATTTT
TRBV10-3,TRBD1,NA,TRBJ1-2,CAISHPDRANYGYTF,TGTGCCATCAGTCACCCGGACAGGGCTAACTATGGCTACACCTTC
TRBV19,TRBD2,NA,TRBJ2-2,CASSMWTSGNTGELFF,TGTGCCAGTAGTATGTGGACTAGCGGAAACACCGGGGAGCTGTTTTTT